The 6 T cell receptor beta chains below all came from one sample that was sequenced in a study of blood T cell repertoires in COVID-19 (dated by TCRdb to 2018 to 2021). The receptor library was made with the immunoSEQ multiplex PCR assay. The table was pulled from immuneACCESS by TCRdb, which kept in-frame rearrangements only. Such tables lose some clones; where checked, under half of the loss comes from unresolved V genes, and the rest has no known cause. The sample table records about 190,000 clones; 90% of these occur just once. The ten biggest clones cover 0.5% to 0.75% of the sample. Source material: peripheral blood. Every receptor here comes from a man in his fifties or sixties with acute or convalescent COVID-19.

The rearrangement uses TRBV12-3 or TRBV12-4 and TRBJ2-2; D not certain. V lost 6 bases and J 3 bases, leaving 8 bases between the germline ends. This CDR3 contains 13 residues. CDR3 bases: TGTGCCAGCAGACTCCAGGACACCGGGGAGCTGTTTTTT. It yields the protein CASRLQDTGELFF.

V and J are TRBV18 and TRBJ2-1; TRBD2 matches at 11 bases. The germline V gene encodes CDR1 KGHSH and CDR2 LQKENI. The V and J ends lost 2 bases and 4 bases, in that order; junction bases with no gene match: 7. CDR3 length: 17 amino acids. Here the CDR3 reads CASSPAQLAGEYNEQFF. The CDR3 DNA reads TGTGCCAGCTCACCAGCCCAACTAGCGGGAGAGTACAATGAGCAGTTCTTC. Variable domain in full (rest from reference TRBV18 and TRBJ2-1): NAGVMQNPRHLVRRRGQEARLRCSPMKGHSHVYWYRQLPEEGLKFMVYLQKENIIDESGMPKERFSAEFPKEGPSILRIQQVVRGDSAAYFCASSPAQLAGEYNEQFFGPGTRLTVL.

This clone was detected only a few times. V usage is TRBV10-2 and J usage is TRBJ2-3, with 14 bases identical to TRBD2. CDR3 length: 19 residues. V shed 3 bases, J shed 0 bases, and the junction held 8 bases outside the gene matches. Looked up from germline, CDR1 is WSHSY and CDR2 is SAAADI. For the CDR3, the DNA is TGCGCCAGCAGTGATTGGACTAGCGGGAGGAGTTGGAGCACAGATACGCAGTATTTT. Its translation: CASSDWTSGRSWSTDTQYF.

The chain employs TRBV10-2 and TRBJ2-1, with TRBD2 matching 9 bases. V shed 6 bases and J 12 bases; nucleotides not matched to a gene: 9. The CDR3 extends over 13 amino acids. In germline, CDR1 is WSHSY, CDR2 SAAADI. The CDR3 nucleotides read TGCGCCAGCAGCAGCGGGGGGCCCGCAGGGCAGTTCTTC. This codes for CASSSGGPAGQFF.

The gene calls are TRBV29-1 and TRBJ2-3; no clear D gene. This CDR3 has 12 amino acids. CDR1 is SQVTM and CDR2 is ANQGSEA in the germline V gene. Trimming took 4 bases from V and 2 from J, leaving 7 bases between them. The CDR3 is CSVVSVTDTQYF. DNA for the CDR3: TGCAGCGTTGTATCGGTCACAGATACGCAGTATTTT.

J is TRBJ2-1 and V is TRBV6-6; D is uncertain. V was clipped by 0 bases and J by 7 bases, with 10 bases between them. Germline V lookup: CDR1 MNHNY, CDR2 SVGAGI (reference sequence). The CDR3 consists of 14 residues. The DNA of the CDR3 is TGTGCCAGCAGTTACTCTTCCGAGGTAAATGAGCAGTTCTTC. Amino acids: CASSYSSEVNEQFF.